The 6 T cell receptor beta chains presented below share a single source sample, sequenced in a study of early T cells in non-severe SARS-CoV-2 infection. TCRdb ran MiXCR on the 5' RACE reads and lists one entry per CDR3 protein. The sample contains roughly 93,000 distinct CDR3 sequences, about 14% of which appear only once. The sequencing sample was made of whole blood. Receptor source: an adult who was a healthcare worker with PCR-confirmed SARS-CoV-2 infection or an uninfected control (not recorded which).

Many counts were recorded for this clonotype. V is TRBV12-3 or TRBV12-4 and J is TRBJ2-3; 8 bases are shared with TRBD1. The V gene end was trimmed by 6 bases and the J gene end by 2 bases; junction bases not matched to a gene: 19. The CDR3 runs 19 residues. In nucleotides, the CDR3 is TGTGCCAGCAGACCCGGACAGGGCGGGATCCTCGAGGCCACAGATACGCAGTATTTT. It codes for CASRPGQGGILEATDTQYF.

CDR3 nucleotide sequence: TGTGCCAGCACCCGGCCCAGGGGACCCCTCCACTTT. Translating it yields CASTRPRGPLHF. V is TRBV6-1 and J is TRBJ1-6, with a tentative D call TRBD1 (6 bases). The germline V gene has CDR1 MNHNS and CDR2 SASEGT. This CDR3 has 12 residues. Trimming left V 7 bases short and J 12 bases short, with 13 bases between.

This clonotype was observed a handful of times. J is TRBJ1-6 and V is TRBV18, with 7 nucleotides matching TRBD1. Germline CDR1 KGHSH, CDR2 LQKENI. This CDR3 has 17 residues. Germline trimming cut 2 bases from V and 4 bases from J; bases unmatched to any gene: 8. CDR3 region: CASSPRQGGEYNSPLHF. The CDR3 region has the DNA TGTGCCAGCTCACCAAGACAGGGAGGAGAATATAATTCACCCCTCCACTTT.

This clonotype was counted ten times or more. The genes are TRBV30 and TRBJ1-1; maybe TRBD1 (6 bases). Germline V gene data show CDR1 as GTSNPN and CDR2 as SVGIG (reference sequence). Between the trimmed V and J ends, which lost 4 bases and 4 bases, there was a span of 10 bases. The CDR3 runs to 12 residues. The CDR3 region is CAWNRVGTEAFF. CDR3 sequence (DNA): TGTGCCTGGAACAGGGTGGGCACTGAAGCTTTCTTT.

The chain recombines TRBV20-1 with TRBJ1-2, with a weak D call TRBD1 (6 bases). V was pared by 3 bases and J by 1 base, with 12 bases between. Germline lookup yields CDR1 DFQATT and CDR2 SNEGSKA (reference sequence). The CDR3 length is 14 residues. CDR3 bases: TGCAGTGCTAGCGGGACATATTATAACTATGGCTACACCTTC. This sequence encodes CSASGTYYNYGYTF.

The chain joins TRBV5-4 to TRBJ2-3; D unclear. This CDR3 spans 13 amino acids. Germline V gene sequence: CDR1 SGHNT, CDR2 YYREEE (reference sequence). V lost 7 bases to trimming and J lost 2 bases, with 11 bases between them. The CDR3 sequence is CASGKANTDTQYF. The CDR3 DNA sequence: TGTGCCAGCGGTAAAGCCAACACAGATACGCAGTATTTT.